This T cell receptor beta chain was found in a study of radiation and T cells in renal cell carcinoma. In the study overall: Nephrectomy followed 15 Gy stereotactic body radiation by 4 weeks.

The protocol was immunoSEQ multiplex PCR, while the TCRdb copy is restricted to in-frame clones and leaves out a portion. The sample carries 120,000 or so clones, 81% recorded once. Comment on this clone: Its target is unknown.

Regarding time point: blood 2 weeks post-SBRT. Treatment here: 15 Gy SBRT to primary tumor, nephrectomy 4 weeks later. Study results and caveats: Baseline intratumoral clonotype presence is unknown without pretreatment biopsies. In blood, top tumor clones expanded by 2 weeks, shrinking by 4.

The receptor was derived from a man aged 50 or older with renal cell carcinoma. Sample: blood, taken from a patient whose treatment included radiotherapy and nephrectomy.

The CDR3 coding sequence is TGTGCCAGCAGTTTATTTTTCCGGACAGGAGTAGCCAAAAACATTCAGTACTTC. Amino acids: CASSLFFRTGVAKNIQYF. The chain employs TRBV27 and TRBJ2-4; TRBD1 aligns across 7 bases. Germline V gene data show CDR1 as MNHEY and CDR2 as SMNVEV (reference sequence). This CDR3 is built from 18 residues. Trimming took 1 base from V and 0 from J; bases not matched to a gene: 9.